This T cell receptor (beta chain) originates from a study of control samples from healthy donors and cancer patients. The data were produced by immunoSEQ multiplex PCR, yet TCRdb's version contains in-frame clones alone and is incomplete. The table lists 70,000 to 80,000 clones, approximately 80% of them singletons. Only one count was recorded for this clone. Germline values: CDR1 LNHDA, CDR2 SQIVND (reference sequence). The CDR3 is made up of 14 amino acids. The germline V and J ends were trimmed by 1 base and 1 base, with 7 bases remaining between them. This TCR was sampled from a man aged 50-59 years in good health. V is TRBV19 and J is TRBJ1-1; TRBD1 might be the D (6 bases). The sample consisted of blood. This CDR3 reads CASSIGQANTEAFF. CDR3 nucleotides: TGTGCCAGTAGTATAGGACAGGCGAACACTGAAGCTTTCTTT.